A selection of T cell receptor beta chains follows, all from one sample in a study of T-cell reconstitution after alpha-beta-depleted transplantation in children. TCRdb passed the PCR reads through MiXCR, listing each CDR3 protein once. The table records over 400,000 distinct CDR3 sequences, about an eighth of them present only once. The sequencing here drew on PBMCs from the stem cell graft donor, taken from the stem cell graft. These receptors were collected from a human donor who donated a stem cell graft to a child with combined immunodeficiency. Both conserved end residues are part of each CDR3. A D gene is named only where the DNA matches it firmly. Clone size is shown for a subset of rows, as once, few, many or a class of expanded clone.

v_gene	d_gene	abundance	j_gene	CDR3aa	CDR3nt
TRBV11-3	NA	NA	TRBJ1-3	CASSRTGQGNTIYF	TGTGCCAGCAGCCGTACAGGACAGGGAAACACCATATATTTT
TRBV7-9	NA	NA	TRBJ2-7	CASSLALGMYEQYF	TGTGCCAGCAGCTTAGCGCTGGGCATGTACGAGCAGTACTTC
TRBV6-4	NA	many	TRBJ2-2	CASSAGGELFF	TGTGCCAGCAGTGCGGGCGGGGAGCTGTTTTTT
TRBV20-1	TRBD2	many	TRBJ2-2	CSAMAGGTGELFF	TGCAGTGCTATGGCGGGAGGCACCGGGGAGCTGTTTTTT
TRBV12-3/TRBV12-4	NA	NA	TRBJ1-1	CASSLEGVNTEAFF	TGTGCCAGCAGTTTGGAGGGGGTGAACACTGAAGCTTTCTTT
TRBV4-3	TRBD2	many	TRBJ2-5	CASSRGTSGRRLGETQYF	TGCGCCAGCAGCCGAGGGACTAGCGGGAGGAGGTTAGGGGAGACCCAGTACTTC
TRBV7-9	NA	few	TRBJ2-1	CASSLTGGGGWNEQFF	TGTGCCAGCAGCCTCACAGGAGGGGGGGGATGGAATGAGCAGTTCTTC
TRBV10-3	TRBD2	few	TRBJ2-3	CAIRTSGSTDTQYF	TGTGCCATCCGGACTAGCGGAAGCACAGATACGCAGTATTTT
TRBV5-1	NA	few	TRBJ1-1	CASSIEQNTEAFF	TGCGCCAGCAGCATAGAGCAGAACACTGAAGCTTTCTTT
TRBV29-1	NA	NA	TRBJ2-7	CSVGQPGYEQYF	TGCAGCGTTGGACAGCCTGGCTACGAGCAGTACTTC
TRBV18	TRBD1	few	TRBJ2-7	CASSPQGAREQYF	TGTGCCAGCTCACCTCAGGGGGCGCGGGAGCAGTACTTC
TRBV5-1	NA	few	TRBJ2-7	CASSLAASGGYEQYF	TGCGCCAGCAGCTTGGCGGCAAGTGGTGGCTACGAGCAGTACTTC
TRBV20-1	NA	NA	TRBJ2-7	CSAPPPLVSGTPLF	TGCAGTGCTCCCCCGCCCTTAGTCTCCGGGACTCCCCTATTC
TRBV6-2/TRBV6-3	NA	many	TRBJ1-2	CASYVDASAFYGYTF	TGTGCCAGCTACGTCGACGCCTCGGCGTTCTATGGCTACACCTTC
TRBV7-9	NA	NA	TRBJ2-7	CASSFTGIYEQYF	TGTGCCAGCAGCTTCACAGGGATCTACGAGCAGTACTTC
TRBV7-9	TRBD2	few	TRBJ2-1	CASSFSSGSREQFF	TGTGCCAGCAGCTTTTCTAGCGGGAGTCGGGAGCAGTTCTTC
TRBV12-5	TRBD1	NA	TRBJ2-5	CASGTPDQDRGETQYF	TGTGCTAGTGGTACTCCTGATCAGGACAGGGGAGAGACCCAGTACTTC
TRBV24-1	TRBD2	few	TRBJ2-1	CATKAGGSNEQFF	TGTGCCACCAAAGCGGGAGGATCCAATGAGCAGTTCTTC
TRBV27	TRBD2	NA	TRBJ2-2	CASSYSSDSGFTGELFF	TGTGCCAGCAGTTATTCTTCAGATAGCGGGTTTACCGGGGAGCTGTTTTTT
TRBV6-1	NA	many	TRBJ2-7	CASSETGAYEQYF	TGTGCCAGCAGTGAAACTGGGGCCTACGAGCAGTACTTC
TRBV6-5	TRBD2	few	TRBJ2-1	CASSYGSSGDEQFF	TGTGCCAGCAGTTACGGTTCCAGCGGGGATGAGCAGTTCTTC
TRBV29-1	NA	few	TRBJ1-1	CSAQGSVTEAFF	TGCAGCGCCCAGGGTTCGGTCACTGAAGCTTTCTTT